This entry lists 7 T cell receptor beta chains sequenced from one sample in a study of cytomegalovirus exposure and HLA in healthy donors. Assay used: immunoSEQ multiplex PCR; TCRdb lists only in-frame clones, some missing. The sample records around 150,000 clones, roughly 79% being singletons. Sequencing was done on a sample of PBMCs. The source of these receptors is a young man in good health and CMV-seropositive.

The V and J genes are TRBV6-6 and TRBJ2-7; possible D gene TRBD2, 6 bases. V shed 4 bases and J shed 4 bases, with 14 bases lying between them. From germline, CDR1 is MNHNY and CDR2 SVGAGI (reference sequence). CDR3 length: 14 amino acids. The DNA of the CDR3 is TGTGCCAGCAGTTTACAAGGGAGGAGTTACGAGCAGTACTTC. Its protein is CASSLQGRSYEQYF.

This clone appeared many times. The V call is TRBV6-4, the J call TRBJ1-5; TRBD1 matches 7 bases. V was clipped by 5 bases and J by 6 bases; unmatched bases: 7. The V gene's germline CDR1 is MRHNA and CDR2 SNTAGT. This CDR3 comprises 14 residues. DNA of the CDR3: TGTGCCAGCAGTCCGTCGACAGGGTTTCAGCCCCAGCATTTT. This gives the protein CASSPSTGFQPQHF.

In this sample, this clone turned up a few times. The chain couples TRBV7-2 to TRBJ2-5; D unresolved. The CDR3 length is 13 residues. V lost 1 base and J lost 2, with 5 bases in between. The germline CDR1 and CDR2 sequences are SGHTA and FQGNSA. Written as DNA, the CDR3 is TGTGCCAGCAGCTTAGGTCTGCAAGAGACCCAGTACTTC. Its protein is CASSLGLQETQYF. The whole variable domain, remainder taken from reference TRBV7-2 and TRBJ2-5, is GAGVSQSPSNKVTEKGKDVELRCDPISGHTALYWYRQSLGQGLEFLIYFQGNSAPDKSGLPSDRFSAERTGGSVSTLTIQRTQQEDSAVYLCASSLGLQETQYFGPGTRLLVL.

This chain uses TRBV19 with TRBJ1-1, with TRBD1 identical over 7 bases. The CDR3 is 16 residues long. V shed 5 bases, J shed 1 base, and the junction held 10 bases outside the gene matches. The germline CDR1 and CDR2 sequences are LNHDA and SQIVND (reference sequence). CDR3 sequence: CASSARSGTANTEAFF. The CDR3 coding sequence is TGTGCCAGTAGTGCTAGATCCGGGACAGCGAACACTGAAGCTTTCTTT.

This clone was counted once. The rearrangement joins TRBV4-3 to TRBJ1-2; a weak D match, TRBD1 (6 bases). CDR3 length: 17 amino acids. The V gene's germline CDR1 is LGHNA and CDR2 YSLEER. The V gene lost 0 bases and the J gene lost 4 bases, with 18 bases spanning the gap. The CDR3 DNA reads TGCGCCAGCAGCCAAGAAGATCAGGGGCCCCGGACCTATGGCTACACCTTC. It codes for CASSQEDQGPRTYGYTF.

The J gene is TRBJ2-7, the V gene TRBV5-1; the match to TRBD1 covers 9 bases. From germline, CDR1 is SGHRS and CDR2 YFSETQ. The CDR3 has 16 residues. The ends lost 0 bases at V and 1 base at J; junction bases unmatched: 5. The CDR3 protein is CASSLAATGGSYEQYF. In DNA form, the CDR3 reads TGCGCCAGCAGCTTGGCCGCGACAGGGGGGTCCTACGAGCAGTACTTC.

CDR3 sequence: CASSQGVSGRYTGELFF. CDR3 nucleotides: TGTGCCAGCAGCCAAGGGGTTAGCGGGAGGTACACCGGGGAGCTGTTTTTT. The chain combines TRBV4-2 with TRBJ2-2, with 10 bases identical to TRBD2. Germline V lookup: CDR1 LGHNA, CDR2 YNFKEQ. This CDR3 is built from 17 residues. The V segment lost 1 base and the J segment 3 bases; nucleotides outside the gene matches: 5.